This T cell receptor (beta chain) was captured in a study of cytomegalovirus exposure and HLA in healthy donors. Study conclusions and caveats: Most observed TCR sequences were rare, whereas some public TCRs were detected in many donors.

Produced via immunoSEQ multiplex PCR; TCRdb's table is partial and in-frame only. Of tens of thousands of clones in the sample, 84% were seen once. On this clone: Its antigen remains unknown.

Trimming left V 0 bases short and J 13 bases short, with 19 bases between. This CDR3 has 16 amino acids. Germline values: CDR1 SGHVS, CDR2 FQNEAQ. Sequenced material: PBMCs. The sequence was collected from a woman between 18 and 30 years old in good health and CMV-seropositive. This chain joins TRBV7-8 and TRBJ1-6, with a weak D call TRBD1 (6 bases). The CDR3 loop reads CASSLAYVAGEYPLHF. Written as DNA, the CDR3 is TGTGCCAGCAGCTTAGCTTACGTGGCAGGGGAATACCCCCTCCACTTT.